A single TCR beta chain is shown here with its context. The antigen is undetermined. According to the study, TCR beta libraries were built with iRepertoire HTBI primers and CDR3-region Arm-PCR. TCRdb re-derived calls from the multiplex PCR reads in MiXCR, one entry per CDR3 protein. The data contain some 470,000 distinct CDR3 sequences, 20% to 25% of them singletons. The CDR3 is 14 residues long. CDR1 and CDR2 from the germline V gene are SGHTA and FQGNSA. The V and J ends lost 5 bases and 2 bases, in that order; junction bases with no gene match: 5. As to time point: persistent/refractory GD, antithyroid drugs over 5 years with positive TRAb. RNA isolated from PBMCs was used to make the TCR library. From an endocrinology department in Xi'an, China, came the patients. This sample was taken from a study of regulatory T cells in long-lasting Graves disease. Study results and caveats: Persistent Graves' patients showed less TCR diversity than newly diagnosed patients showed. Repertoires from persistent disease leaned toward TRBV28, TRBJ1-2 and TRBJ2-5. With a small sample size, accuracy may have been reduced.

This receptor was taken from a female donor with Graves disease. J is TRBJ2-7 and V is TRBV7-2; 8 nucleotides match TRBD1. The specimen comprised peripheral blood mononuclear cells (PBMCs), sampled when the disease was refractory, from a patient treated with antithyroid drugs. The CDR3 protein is CASSDRQGPYEQYF. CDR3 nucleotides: TGTGCCAGCAGCGATCGACAGGGGCCCTACGAGCAGTACTTC.